This TCR beta chain was sequenced for a study of response to subunit inactivated influenza vaccine (dated by TCRdb to the late 2010s). Describing the broader study: Deep quantitative profiling of the T cell receptor repertoire was used in the study to follow responses to a trivalent subunit inactivated influenza vaccine. Overall results and qualifications from the work: The authors suggested that each seasonal influenza vaccination may recruit only a limited number of new T cells.

Regarding this clonotype: The clone's antigen remains unknown. Qualities for individual bases were not recorded, and no much larger clone is one base off.

Library method: RT-PCR. The sequencing machine was an Illumina HiSeq 2500. TCRdb ran its own pipeline on the public reads, namely fastp trimming at Q25 and MiXCR clone calling, and kept in-frame beta chains. Each CDR3 protein gets just one entry, which takes the most common genes and DNA from the rows behind it. Within this sample are about 780,000 distinct CDR3 sequences, with around 20% of them counted one time only. Approximately 11% of the sample goes to the ten largest clones. Trimming takes 1 base from V and 4 bases from J, and the germline ends sit 15 bases apart. The germline V gene gives CDR1 as SGHRS and CDR2 as YFSETQ. Spanning cysteine to phenylalanine, the CDR3 consists of 15 amino acids. The entry retains the CDR3 DNA only, 45 bases that are in frame from base 1.

The clonotype originates from a middle-aged man who received an inactivated influenza vaccine. Donor details come from another sample of the same person, matched by shared clones. The sequence joins TRBV5-1 to TRBJ2-7; the D gene is perhaps TRBD1, from 5 matching bases. The sample in question was PBMCs from blood, obtained approximately 5 days after vaccination. The CDR3 protein is CASSLRAGSRYEQYF. The DNA is TGCGCCAGCAGCTTGAGGGCAGGGTCGAGGTACGAGCAGTACTTC.